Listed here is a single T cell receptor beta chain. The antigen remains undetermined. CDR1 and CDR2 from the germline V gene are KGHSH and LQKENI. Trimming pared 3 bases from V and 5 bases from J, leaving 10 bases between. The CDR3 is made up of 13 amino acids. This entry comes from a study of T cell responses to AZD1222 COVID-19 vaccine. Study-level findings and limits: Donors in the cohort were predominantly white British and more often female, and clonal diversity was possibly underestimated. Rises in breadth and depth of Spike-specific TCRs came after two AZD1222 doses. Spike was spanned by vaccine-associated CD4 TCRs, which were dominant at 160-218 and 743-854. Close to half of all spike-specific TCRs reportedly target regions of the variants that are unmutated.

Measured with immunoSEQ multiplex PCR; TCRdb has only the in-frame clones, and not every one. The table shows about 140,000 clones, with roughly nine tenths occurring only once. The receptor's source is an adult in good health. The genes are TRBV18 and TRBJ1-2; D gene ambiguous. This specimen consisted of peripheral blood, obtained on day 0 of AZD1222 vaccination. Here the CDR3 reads CASSPEVGYGYTF. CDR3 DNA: TGTGCCAGCTCACCGGAAGTCGGGTATGGCTACACCTTC.